These T cell receptor beta chains were read from a single sample in a study of T cells in Graves' hyperthyroidism and ophthalmopathy. TCRdb re-called the multiplex PCR reads with MiXCR, one entry per CDR3 protein. Here the sample spans about half a million distinct CDR3 sequences, 15% to 20% being singletons. The sequencing sample was made of blood. The receptors shown here come from a woman aged 25 to 39 with Graves' ophthalmopathy. The CDR3 runs from the conserved cysteine through the conserved F or W. The D gene is left open where the match is weak. Clone sizes are given selectively: once, few, many, or a class where the clone is expanded.

v_call	clone_size	d_call	j_call	cdr3_nt	cdr3_aa
TRBV28	many	NA	TRBJ2-3	TGTGCCACTACCTCGGGACACCCGGCTACGCAGTATTTT	CATTSGHPATQYF
TRBV5-8	few	TRBD2	TRBJ2-7	TGTGCCAGCAGCTTGGGTGGCGGGAGGGCCCACAAGCAGTACTTC	CASSLGGGRAHKQYF
TRBV20-1	many	TRBD2	TRBJ2-3	TGCAGTGCCTCGGGGGGACTAGCGGGAGGGCCAAAGACGCAGTATTTT	CSASGGLAGGPKTQYF
TRBV6-2/TRBV6-3	once	TRBD1	TRBJ2-7	TGTGCCAGCAGGCCGGGACAGTACTACGAGCAGTACTTC	CASRPGQYYEQYF
TRBV7-2	NA	NA	TRBJ1-5	TGTGCCAGCAGCTTAGCGAACGGGGGGCGACAGCCCCAGCATTTT	CASSLANGGRQPQHF
TRBV6-1	NA	NA	TRBJ2-7	TGTGCCAGCGAGCGCGGGACAGCGGGCCACTACGAGCAGTACTTC	CASERGTAGHYEQYF
TRBV5-4	NA	NA	TRBJ2-1	TGTGCCAGCACCCCAGGGGCGGGAGAGACCTACAATGAGCAGTTCTTC	CASTPGAGETYNEQFF
TRBV27	few	NA	TRBJ1-2	TGTGCCAGCAGTCCTATCACCAAGGGACTGGACTATGGCTACACCTTC	CASSPITKGLDYGYTF
TRBV5-1	NA	TRBD2	TRBJ2-3	TGCGCCAGCAGCCCAAGCCCCTGGGGGAGCGGGGTGGATACGCAGTATTTT	CASSPSPWGSGVDTQYF
TRBV14	few	NA	TRBJ1-2	TGTGCCAGCAGCCAAGTAATCCAGGCCTATGGCTACACCTTC	CASSQVIQAYGYTF
TRBV11-2	many	NA	TRBJ2-1	TGTGCCAGCAGTCACCTTACTAGTACCTACAATGAGCAGTTCTTC	CASSHLTSTYNEQFF
TRBV19	NA	NA	TRBJ2-7	TGTGCCAGTAGTATTCTCGGAGACTCTACCTACGAGCAGTACTTC	CASSILGDSTYEQYF
TRBV4-3	NA	TRBD2	TRBJ2-1	TGCGCCAGCAGCCAAGACCTAGCGGGAGCCACTGAGCAGTTCTTC	CASSQDLAGATEQFF
TRBV4-1	NA	TRBD1	TRBJ1-5	TGCGCCAGCAGCCGCTCGTCCGGGACAGGGAGCAATCAGCCCCAGCATTTT	CASSRSSGTGSNQPQHF
TRBV19	few	NA	TRBJ1-2	TGTGCCAGTAGTCACGGGGCCTCAGAGGAGGGCTACACCTTC	CASSHGASEEGYTF
TRBV11-2	NA	TRBD2	TRBJ2-3	TGTGCCAGCAGCTTCACTAGCGGGCGAAGCACAGATACGCAGTATTTT	CASSFTSGRSTDTQYF
TRBV7-9	NA	NA	TRBJ2-7	TGTGCCAGCAGACGGAACGGACGGAACTACGAGCAGTACTTC	CASRRNGRNYEQYF
TRBV27	few	TRBD1	TRBJ2-7	TGTGCCAGCAGCCAAGCCGGGACAGACCACGAGCAGTACTTC	CASSQAGTDHEQYF
TRBV19	NA	NA	TRBJ1-5	TGTGCCAGTATGAGGACAGCCAACAATCAGCCCCAGCATTTT	CASMRTANNQPQHF
TRBV5-1	many	TRBD2	TRBJ2-7	TGCGCCAGCAGCTTGCTAGGCGGGGGGATGGCCTACGAGCAGTACTTC	CASSLLGGGMAYEQYF
TRBV5-1	NA	NA	TRBJ2-1	TGCGCCAGCAGCTTGGTACCGTTAGAATCCTACAATGAGCAGTTCTTC	CASSLVPLESYNEQFF
TRBV20-1	many	NA	TRBJ2-3	TGCAGTGCTAGAGATACCGCGAGATCAACAGATACGCAGTATTTT	CSARDTARSTDTQYF
TRBV29-1	NA	TRBD2	TRBJ2-1	TGCAGCGTTGGAGGGACTAGCGGGAGCAATGAGCAGTTCTTC	CSVGGTSGSNEQFF
TRBV20-1	many	TRBD2	TRBJ2-5	TGCAGTGCTAGAGAACTAGCGCTCGTGACCCAGTACTTC	CSARELALVTQYF
TRBV20-1	NA	TRBD1	TRBJ1-2	TGCAGTGCTAGAGTAACAGGGGGAAAAAACTATGGCTACACCTTC	CSARVTGGKNYGYTF
TRBV14	few	NA	TRBJ2-1	TGTGCCAGCAGCCAGAGGACAGTCCACAATGAGCAGTTCTTC	CASSQRTVHNEQFF
TRBV20-1	NA	NA	TRBJ1-2	TGCAGTGCTAGAGTTTTCGACAGAATTAACTATGGCTACACCTTC	CSARVFDRINYGYTF
TRBV28	many	NA	TRBJ1-1	TGTGCCAGCTGCGGGAAGGGGGTGAACACTGAAGCTTTCTTT	CASCGKGVNTEAFF
TRBV6-2/TRBV6-3	NA	NA	TRBJ2-1	TGTGCCAGCAGTCACCCCCCCCGGACATCCGATCGGTTCTTC	CASSHPPRTSDRFF
TRBV7-3	NA	NA	TRBJ2-7	TGTGCCAGCAGCTCCCCGGGACAGGGGGTAGGGACCGGACTAGCGGGCCACTACGAGCAGTACTTC	CASSSPGQGVGTGLAGHYEQYF
TRBV29-1	NA	NA	TRBJ2-1	TGCAGCGTTGGGGAACACAATGAGCAGTTCTTC	CSVGEHNEQFF
TRBV7-2	many	TRBD2	TRBJ2-1	TGTGCCAGCAGTTCCCCCCCGGGACTAGCGGGAGCCAACAATGAGCAGTTCTTC	CASSSPPGLAGANNEQFF
TRBV4-3	many	NA	TRBJ1-2	TGCGCCAGCAGCCAAGAGGGGGCGCGTGGCTACACCTTC	CASSQEGARGYTF
TRBV10-2	few	TRBD2	TRBJ2-7	TGCGCCAGCTTTTTTACTAGCGGGTCTTACGAGCAGTACTTC	CASFFTSGSYEQYF
TRBV5-1	few	NA	TRBJ2-7	TGCGCCAGCAGCTTCAACAGAGTTGCCTACGAGCAGTACTTC	CASSFNRVAYEQYF
TRBV12-3/TRBV12-4	few	TRBD2	TRBJ2-1	TGTGCCAGCAGTTTGAATAGAGCGGGAGGTAATGAGCAGTTCTTC	CASSLNRAGGNEQFF
TRBV13	many	TRBD1	TRBJ2-7	TGTGCCAGCAGCCCGGACAGGGGTGGCTACGAGCAGTACTTC	CASSPDRGGYEQYF
TRBV30	many	NA	TRBJ2-7	TGTGCCTGGAGTAGGGGGATTACCTACGAGCAGTACTTC	CAWSRGITYEQYF
TRBV27	NA	TRBD1	TRBJ1-2	TGTGCCAGCAGTTTAACCGGGACAGGGTTGTATGGCTACACCTTC	CASSLTGTGLYGYTF
TRBV6-2/TRBV6-3	many	TRBD1	TRBJ2-3	TGTGCCAGCAGTTACTTTGCAGGGGGCGAGTCAGATACGCAGTATTTT	CASSYFAGGESDTQYF
TRBV29-1	many	NA	TRBJ1-1	TGCAGCGCCGACAGGCCGGGGTCGTTGAACACTGAAGCTTTCTTT	CSADRPGSLNTEAFF